This T cell receptor (beta chain) stems from a study of blood T cell dynamics during melanoma immunotherapy. TCRdb's copy holds only in-frame clones and misses some; the assay was immunoSEQ multiplex PCR. The data hold about 8,400 clones, with around 83% observed a single time. The CDR3 totals 17 residues. Germline V gene data show CDR1 as MNHEY and CDR2 as SMNVEV (reference sequence). Deletions cut 1 base from V and 1 base from J, with 14 bases between. Specified time point: week 3, after first cycle of checkpoint inhibitor. Material: blood, obtained from a patient treated with checkpoint blockade. The chain joins TRBV27 to TRBJ1-3, with a weak D call TRBD1 (6 bases). The sequence derives from a human donor with melanoma. The CDR3 region is CASSLYPNRASGNTIYF. Written as DNA, the CDR3 is TGTGCCAGCAGTTTATACCCCAACAGGGCTTCTGGAAACACCATATATTTT.